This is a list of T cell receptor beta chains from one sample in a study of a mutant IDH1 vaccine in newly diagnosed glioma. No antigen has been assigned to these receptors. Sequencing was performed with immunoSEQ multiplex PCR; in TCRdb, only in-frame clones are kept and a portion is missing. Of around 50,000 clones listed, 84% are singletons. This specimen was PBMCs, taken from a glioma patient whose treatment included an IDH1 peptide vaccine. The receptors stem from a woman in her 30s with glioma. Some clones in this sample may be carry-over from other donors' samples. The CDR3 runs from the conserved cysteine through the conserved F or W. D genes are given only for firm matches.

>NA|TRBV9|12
CASSGLENIQYF
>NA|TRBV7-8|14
CASSLGRGVYEQYF
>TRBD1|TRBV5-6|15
CASSLWGTGVYGYTF
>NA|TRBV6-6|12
CASSPLPYEQYF
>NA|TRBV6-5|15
CASSYSTGSGNTIYF
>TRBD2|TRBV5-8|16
CASYRRGSGSSETQYF
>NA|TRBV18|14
CASSPPQATDTQYF
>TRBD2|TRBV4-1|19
CASSRLLAPQSPPNNEQFF
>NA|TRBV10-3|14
CAISESGPNTEAFF
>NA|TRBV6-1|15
CASIHPGFLNYGYTF
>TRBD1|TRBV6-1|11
CASSQGGGYTF
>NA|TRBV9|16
CASSVTGGASSYEQYF
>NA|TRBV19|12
CASSGGYPEAFF
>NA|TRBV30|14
CAWKGRGRSYEQYF
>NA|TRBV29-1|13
CSVEWVAQETQYF
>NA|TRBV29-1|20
CSVRPVASRTLLVSNYGYTF
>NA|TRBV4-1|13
CASSQPGAYEQYF
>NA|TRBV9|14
CASSGSRQSYEQYF
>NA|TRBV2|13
CASSEIFSVEQFF
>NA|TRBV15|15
CATSRGAGYTGELFF
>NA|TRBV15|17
CATSSDSGWLGNQPQHF
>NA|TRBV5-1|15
CASSLATSQADEQYF
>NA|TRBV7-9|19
CASSLANDTGFDSNQPQHF
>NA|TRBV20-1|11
CSARQGDEQFF
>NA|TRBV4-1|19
CASSPGGPLRQGKGDTQYF
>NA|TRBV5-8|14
CASAVRTPGRELFF
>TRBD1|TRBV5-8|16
CASSPGTGIGTDTQYF
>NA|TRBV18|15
CASSPPGRAANTIYF